Listed here are 27 T cell receptor beta chains from one sample, sequenced in a study of tumor and adjacent non-tumor tissue in lung cancer. The library came from three nested PCR rounds adapted from ARM-PCR protocols. TCRdb fed the multiplex PCR reads into MiXCR, producing one record per CDR3 protein. The sample lists 60,000 to 85,000 distinct CDR3 sequences, roughly 73% seen once, with 9.5% to 15% in the top ten. No cell sorting was done before RNA was extracted from the tissue. The sequencing input was lung tumor tissue. The source is a woman in her fifties or sixties with non-small cell lung cancer.

On this clonotype: Compared with germline, one end of the junction differs, possibly owing to a read error. This rearrangement joins TRBV4-2 to TRBJ2-1; D could derive from TRBD1 or TRBD2 (6 bases each). Germline assignment: CDR1 LGHNA and CDR2 YNFKEQ. The CDR3 has 17 amino acids. The CDR3 loop reads CASNKEGGGGPYNEQSF. The CDR3 nucleotides read TGTGCCAGCAACAAAGAGGGGGGTGGCGGGCCCTACAATGAGCAGTCCTTC.

This clonotype was recorded many times. V is TRBV12-3 or TRBV12-4 and J is TRBJ1-5, with D uncertain. This CDR3 is 15 amino acids long. V was clipped by 5 bases and J by 3 bases, with 14 bases between them. DNA of the CDR3: TGTGCCAGCAGTCGGCCTTGGACTGACAATCAGCCCCAGCATTTT. Translation gives CASSRPWTDNQPQHF.

This clonotype was picked up many times. This CDR3 reads CASSEEAVGSYEQYF. The CDR3 DNA reads as TGTGCCAGCAGTGAAGAGGCGGTAGGAAGCTACGAGCAGTACTTC. The genes are TRBV2 and TRBJ2-7; no definite D call. This CDR3 comprises 15 residues. Germline V CDR1 and CDR2: SNHLY, FYNNEI. The germline V and J ends were trimmed by 1 base and 3 bases, with 13 bases remaining between them.

Details on this clonotype: One end of the junction varies from germline; a read error may be responsible. CDR3 loop: CASNEELAGAQETQDF. The CDR3 nucleotides are TGTGCCAGCAACGAGGAACTAGCGGGAGCCCAAGAGACCCAGGACTTC. V and J are TRBV5-4 and TRBJ2-5, with 11 bases fitting TRBD2. Looked up from germline, CDR1 is SGHNT and CDR2 is YYREEE (reference sequence). The CDR3 is 16 amino acids.

This clonotype was counted many times. This chain connects TRBV4-1 to TRBJ1-6; TRBD1 agrees at 7 bases. The germline V gene encodes CDR1 MGHRA and CDR2 YSYEKL. Trimming took 3 bases from V and 0 from J; bases not matched to a gene: 11. The CDR3 spans 19 residues. In DNA, the CDR3 is TGCGCCAGCAGCCACAGAAAACCGGGACAGAGCTCCTATAATTCACCCCTCCACTTT. Translation: CASSHRKPGQSSYNSPLHF.

About this clonotype itself: A much larger clone is a single base away; this may be a read error. The V call is TRBV20-1, the J call TRBJ1-1, with no clear D. The CDR3 has 11 amino acids. Germline loops: CDR1 DFQATT, CDR2 SNEGSKA (reference sequence). In nucleotides, the CDR3 is TGCAGTGCTGGACGGAGGGATGAAACTTTCTTT. Amino acid sequence: CSAGRRDETFF.

The chain couples TRBV4-1 to TRBJ2-5; maybe TRBD1 (6 bases). Germline assignment: CDR1 MGHRA and CDR2 YSYEKL. V lost 4 bases and J 7 bases, leaving 19 bases between the germline ends. The CDR3 runs 15 residues. Here the CDR3 reads CASSLGTGRTVTQYF. In DNA, the CDR3 is TGCGCCAGCAGCCTGGGTACGGGGCGGACAGTGACCCAGTACTTC.

Comments on this clonotype: The junction differs from germline at one of its ends, possibly a read error. The V and J genes are TRBV28 and TRBJ2-5; D gene uncertain. Germline V gene lookup returns CDR1 MDHEN and CDR2 SYDVKM. The CDR3 contains 12 residues. CDR3 region: CASSEIQETQYF. The DNA of the CDR3 is TGTGCCAGCAGTGAGATACAAGAGACCCAGTACTTT.

As to this clonotype: A clone one base away is much larger, so this may be a read error. This rearrangement joins TRBV28 to TRBJ1-2; tentatively, D is TRBD1 (6 bases). The V end was cut by 3 bases, the J end by 7 bases, with 12 bases between. This CDR3 is 13 amino acids long. Germline CDR1 MDHEN, CDR2 SYDVKM. The CDR3 loop reads CASSLEGGSGYTF. The CDR3 DNA follows: TGTGCCAGCAGTTTGGAGGGGGGGTCTGGCTACACCTTC.

This clonotype was counted ten times or more. The chain carries TRBV7-8 and TRBJ2-3; TRBD2 agrees at 12 bases. This CDR3 is 17 amino acids long. V lost 5 bases and J lost 0; bases outside the gene matches: 6. Looked up from germline, CDR1 is SGHVS and CDR2 is FQNEAQ. In DNA, the CDR3 is TGTGCCAGCAGCCGAGGACTAGCGGGGACTAGCACAGATACGCAGTATTTT. As protein: CASSRGLAGTSTDTQYF.

Ten or more counts support this clonotype. The V and J genes are TRBV10-3 and TRBJ2-7; D remains ambiguous. This CDR3 is built from 12 residues. From germline, CDR1 is ENHRY and CDR2 SYGVKD. V was pared by 6 bases and J by 8 bases, with 14 bases between. The CDR3 DNA sequence: TGTGCCATCAGCCAAGACCGCCGGCAGCAGTACTTC. This codes for CAISQDRRQQYF.

This clonotype was recorded a few times. The junction does not match germline at one end; this may be a read error. The chain employs TRBV11-1 and TRBJ2-7; D is perhaps TRBD1 or TRBD2 (6 bases each). The CDR3 has 15 residues. Per germline, CDR1 SGHAT and CDR2 FQDESV (reference sequence). The CDR3 region is CASSRTGAVSYEQYF. The CDR3 region has the DNA TGTGCCAGCAGCCGGACGGGGGCGGTCTCCTATGAGCAGTACTTC.

On this clonotype: At one boundary the junction diverges from the germline segment, which might be a read error. The chain is built from TRBV25-1 and TRBJ2-7; no reliable D call. Looked up from germline, CDR1 is MGHDK and CDR2 is SYGVNS. This CDR3 spans 16 amino acids. The CDR3 DNA reads as TGTGCCAACAGTGAAACACCTCGGAACAACCACTACGAGCAGTACTTC. Amino acids: CANSETPRNNHYEQYF.

For this clonotype: Here the CDR3 omits its conserved ending phenylalanine or tryptophan, so a read error is the likely source. V is TRBV10-1 and J is TRBJ2-3, with a weak D call TRBD2 (6 bases). CDR3 size: 15 residues. Germline V gene lookup returns CDR1 WNHNN and CDR2 SYGVQD (reference sequence). This CDR3 reads CASNESGVMADTQYL. The CDR3, as DNA: TGCGCCAGCAATGAGTCGGGGGTGATGGCAGATACGCAGTATCTT.

This clonotype was detected only once. Without the conserved terminal phenylalanine or tryptophan, this CDR3 likely stems from a read error. The rearrangement uses TRBV11-3 and TRBJ2-7, with D tentatively TRBD1 or TRBD2 (5 bases each). This CDR3 has 16 amino acids. CDR1 is SGHNT, CDR2 YENEEA, per germline. Here the CDR3 DNA reads TGTGCCAGCAGCTTAGATGGGACCAGCGGATTTTACGAACAGTACTCC. It is translated as CASSLDGTSGFYEQYS.

This clonotype was found once. The chain joins TRBV12-3 or TRBV12-4 to TRBJ2-7; 7 bases agree with TRBD1. This CDR3 has 14 residues. Unmatched junction bases numbered 7, after V lost 1 base and J lost 7 bases. The CDR3 loop reads CASSLGDRGYEQYV. The CDR3 nucleotides are TGTGCCAGCAGTTTAGGGGACAGAGGGTATGAGCAGTACGTC.

On this clonotype: One base away lies a much larger clone, so this may be a sequencing read error. CDR3 loop: CASSEGRVSEAFF. CDR3 DNA sequence: TGCGCCAGCAGTGAGGGCAGGGTTTCTGAAGCTTTCTTT. This chain uses TRBV10-2 with TRBJ1-1, with D possibly being TRBD1 (5 bases). The CDR3 extends over 13 amino acids. Trimming cost V 2 bases and J 6 bases, with 10 bases left between them. Germline CDR1 is WSHSY and CDR2 is SAAADI.

This chain uses TRBV29-1 with TRBJ1-5; no reliable D call. V lost 4 bases and J lost 16, with 26 bases in between. The CDR3 totals 14 residues. Germline loops: CDR1 SQVTM, CDR2 ANQGSEA. The CDR3 DNA follows: TGCAGCGTTGTGGACGGGCTGGGCAATCAGCGCCAACATTTT. Amino acid sequence: CSVVDGLGNQRQHF.

To note about this clonotype: This CDR3 is missing its conserved last phenylalanine or tryptophan, likely due to a read error. No DNA is shown, since the ends of the CDR3 on it are uncertain; the CDR3 is the one TCRdb lists. This chain uses TRBV28 with TRBJ1-5; the DNA was not compared with TRBD1, the D call given in the table. Germline CDR1 MDHEN, CDR2 SYDVKM. The CDR3 spans 15 residues, counting both ends. The CDR3 region is CASSPTRGGGQPQRL.

This clonotype was seen many times. The chain combines TRBV6-2 or TRBV6-3 with TRBJ2-5; 11 bases align to TRBD2. The CDR3 has 15 amino acids. The V and J ends lost 7 bases and 7 bases, in that order; junction bases with no gene match: 11. From germline, CDR1 is MNHEY and CDR2 SVGEGT. CDR3 DNA: TGTGCCAGCACACCACTAGCGGGAGTAGAAGCGACCCAGTACTTC. This sequence encodes CASTPLAGVEATQYF.

The chain is built from TRBV11-2 and TRBJ2-1; TRBD1 might be the D (6 bases). This CDR3 is built from 16 residues. Trimming shortened V by 5 bases and J by 10 bases, and 24 bases separated the two germline ends. CDR1 SGHAT and CDR2 FQNNGV come from the germline V gene. The DNA for the CDR3 is TGTGCCAGCAGCCCAGGGGTGCTAGTGGGAGTAGGAGAGCAGTTCTTC. It codes for CASSPGVLVGVGEQFF.

As to this clonotype: Germline and junction disagree at one end, which may indicate a read error. The genes are TRBV5-1 and TRBJ1-6; a weak D match, TRBD1 (5 bases). The germline gives CDR1 SGHRS, CDR2 YFSETQ. The CDR3 is 13 amino acids. CDR3 in amino acids: CASTQTGDSLLHF. The CDR3 bases are TGCGCCAGCACCCAAACGGGGGACTCACTCCTCCACTTT.

Comment on this clonotype: One junction end does not reproduce the germline sequence, and a read error may be involved. V is TRBV4-1 and J is TRBJ2-7, with D possibly being TRBD1 or TRBD2 (5 bases each). The germline gives CDR1 MGHRA, CDR2 YSYEKL. The CDR3 extends over 15 amino acids. The CDR3: CANSQPGTNSYDHYF. The CDR3 DNA sequence: TGCGCCAACAGCCAACCCGGGACGAACTCCTACGATCACTACTTC.

This clonotype was seen at least ten times. The genes are TRBV28 and TRBJ1-6; a weak D match, TRBD1 (5 bases). This CDR3 contains 14 residues. Deletions cut 4 bases from V and 9 bases from J, with 13 bases between. In germline, CDR1 is MDHEN, CDR2 SYDVKM. As DNA, the CDR3 is TGTGCCAGCAGTTCCCGGTGGGGGTCTTCACCCCTCCACTTT. Amino acids: CASSSRWGSSPLHF.

On this clonotype: At one end, the junction sequence differs from germline, possibly due to a read error. This chain uses TRBV4-2 with TRBJ2-1; 7 positions agree with TRBD2. Germline lookup yields CDR1 LGHNA and CDR2 YNFKEQ. The CDR3 contains 17 residues. DNA of the CDR3: TGTGCCAGCAGCCGAGATTTTGGGACTACCCTTTACAATGAGCACTTCTTC. It encodes CASSRDFGTTLYNEHFF.

Remarks on this clonotype: The final CDR3 position lacks the conserved phenylalanine or tryptophan, pointing to a likely read error. This chain connects TRBV11-2 to TRBJ1-6; the D is unclear. The CDR3 length is 15 residues. V was shortened by 7 bases and J by 8 bases, with 18 bases between the two germline ends. The germline V gene encodes CDR1 SGHAT and CDR2 FQNNGV. CDR3 DNA sequence: TGTGCCAGCAATTTAGATCCCGGACCCTATTCACCCCTCCACCTT. Protein: CASNLDPGPYSPLHL.

Comments on this clonotype: Germline is not matched at one junction end, which may reflect a read error. This chain links TRBV10-1 with TRBJ2-4; possible D gene TRBD2, 6 bases. The length of the CDR3 is 17 residues. Germline loops: CDR1 WNHNN, CDR2 SYGVQD (reference sequence). CDR3 region: CASRTPGVSGSKNILYF. CDR3 DNA: TGCGCCAGCAGGACCCCGGGGGTTAGTGGGAGCAAAAACATTCTGTACTTC.